The sequence of this TCR beta chain was determined in a study of blood T cell repertoires in COVID-19 (dated by TCRdb to about 2020). For context, the study as a whole: The collaborator samples originated in the United States, Italy and Spain and spanned the acute and convalescent phases of COVID-19. Samples came from the ongoing ImmuneRACE study (first 160 participants) plus 1,254 subjects from 6 global collaborators. The repertoires were released in a freely available public database intended as a resource for research on the immune response to SARS-CoV-2. Where HLA class I and class II types were available, the types were taken from metadata supplied by the sample provider, not from assay-based typing. The dataset comprised deeply sampled blood TCRbeta repertoires from subjects exposed to, actively infected with, or recovered from COVID-19. The sample metadata nearly always contained a de-identified subject ID, COVID-19 status, age in years and sex. The prospective study material was composed of cDNA or gDNA derived from T cells, B-cell-depleted T cells, or PBMCs. The paper as a whole reports these results and caveats: The amount of clinical and demographic metadata varied by source and participant and was provided uncurated.

This clone occurred once. The specificity of this receptor is unknown. Nothing much larger sits one base from this clone, and base qualities are not available. TCRbeta CDR3 regions were amplified from genomic DNA using the immunoSEQ Assay, a bias-controlled multiplex PCR. The paper's data handling went like this. Nucleated cell counts per sample were estimated from amplification of reference gene primers within the assay. To quantify the absolute abundance of each unique TCRbeta CDR3 rearrangement, sequence reads were collapsed and filtered. For each sample, productive Simpson clonality was calculated as the square root of Simpson's diversity index across productive rearrangements. In its TCRdb copy, this immuneACCESS table keeps in-frame sequences only and misses some clones. Where compared with another copy, unresolved V genes explain less than half of these, and the others have no known cause. The V and J calls and clone size are taken from that table; D and trimming were inferred from the DNA. This sample holds roughly 190,000 clones; approximately 73% were observed only once. Approximately 16% of the sample belongs to the ten largest clones.

In the prospective study, participants were about 18 to 100 years old, resided in 24 geographic areas of the United States, and were enrolled through a virtual design. To assign participants to cohorts, the prospective study relied on clinical history that participants themselves reported in a screening survey and a study questionnaire. In the prospective study, mobile phlebotomists collected whole blood, serum and a nasopharyngeal or oropharyngeal swab from each participant. Prospective study participants could optionally give additional blood draws and questionnaires over a roughly two-month period. Before DNA extraction, prospective study blood samples were shipped either frozen or at room temperature. Looking up the germline V gene yields CDR1 MDHEN and CDR2 SYDVKM. The CDR3, from cysteine to phenylalanine, totals 14 residues. Just the 42-base CDR3 DNA is kept, in frame starting at base 1. The junction shows trimming of 3 bases on V and 3 bases on J, and the gene matches do not reach 2 bases of it.

The specimen sequenced was PBMCs or T cells enriched from blood (not recorded which). The clonotype was recovered from a woman between 45 and 65 years old with acute COVID-19. The chain was built from TRBV28 and TRBJ1-1; TRBD1 matches 9 bases in the middle. The DNA sequence follows: TGTGCCAGCAGTTTCGGGACAGGGTACACTGAAGCTTTCTTT. Its translation reads: CASSFGTGYTEAFF.